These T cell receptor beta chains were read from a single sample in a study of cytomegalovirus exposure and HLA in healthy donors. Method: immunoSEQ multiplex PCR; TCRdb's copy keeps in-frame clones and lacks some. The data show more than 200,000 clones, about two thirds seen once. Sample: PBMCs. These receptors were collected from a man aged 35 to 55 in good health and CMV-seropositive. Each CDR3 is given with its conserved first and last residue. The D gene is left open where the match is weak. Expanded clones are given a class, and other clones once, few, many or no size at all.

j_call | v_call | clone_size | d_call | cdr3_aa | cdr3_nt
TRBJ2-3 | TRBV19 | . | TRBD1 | CASSSRTGGDTQYF | TGTGCCAGTAGCTCTCGGACAGGGGGAGATACGCAGTATTTT
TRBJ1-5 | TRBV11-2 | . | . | CASSPNSNQPQHF | TGTGCCAGCAGCCCAAATAGCAATCAGCCCCAGCATTTT
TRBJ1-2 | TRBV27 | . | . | CASSLAGGSFRNGYTF | TGTGCCAGCAGCCTTGCCGGGGGATCGTTCAGGAATGGCTACACCTTC
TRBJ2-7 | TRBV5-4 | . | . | CASTLEPGDDEQYF | TGTGCCAGCACCCTGGAGCCCGGTGACGACGAGCAGTACTTC
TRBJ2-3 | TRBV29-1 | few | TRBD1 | CSASGQGVTDTQYF | TGCAGCGCATCAGGACAGGGGGTCACAGATACGCAGTATTTT
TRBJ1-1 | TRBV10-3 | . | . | CAISDTGTGITEAFF | TGTGCCATCAGTGACACGGGTACGGGGATCACTGAAGCTTTCTTT
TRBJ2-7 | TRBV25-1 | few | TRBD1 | CASTRDSGSYEQYF | TGTGCCAGCACACGGGACAGCGGCTCCTACGAGCAGTACTTC
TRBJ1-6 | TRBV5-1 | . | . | CASSLAGDSPLHF | TGCGCCAGCAGCTTAGCAGGTGATTCACCCCTCCACTTT
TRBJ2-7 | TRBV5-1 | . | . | CASSANRGYEQYF | TGCGCCAGCAGCGCCAACCGGGGCTACGAGCAGTACTTC
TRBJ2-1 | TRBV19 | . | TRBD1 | CASSSDRGISYNEQFF | TGTGCCAGTAGCTCCGACAGGGGGATATCCTACAATGAGCAGTTCTTC
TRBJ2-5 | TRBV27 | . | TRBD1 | CASRRQGSETQYF | TGTGCCAGCAGGCGACAGGGGTCAGAGACCCAGTACTTC
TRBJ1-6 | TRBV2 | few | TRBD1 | CASTVTGNNSPLHF | TGTGCCAGCACCGTGACAGGGAATAATTCACCCCTCCACTTT
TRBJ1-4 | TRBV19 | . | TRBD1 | CASSLNRGDEKLFF | TGTGCCAGTAGTCTGAACAGGGGAGATGAAAAACTGTTTTTT
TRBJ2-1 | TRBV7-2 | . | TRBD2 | CASSLAAGNYNEQFF | TGTGCCAGCAGCCTAGCGGCAGGAAACTACAATGAGCAGTTCTTC
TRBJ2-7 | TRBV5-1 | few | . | CASSLVAGTYEQYF | TGCGCCAGCAGCTTGGTAGCCGGGACCTACGAGCAGTACTTC
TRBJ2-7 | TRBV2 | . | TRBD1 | CASSIDRASSYEQYF | TGTGCCAGCAGTATAGACAGGGCTAGCTCCTACGAGCAGTACTTC
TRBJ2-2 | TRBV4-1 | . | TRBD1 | CASSRKPTGATNTGELFF | TGCGCCAGCAGCCGTAAGCCGACAGGGGCAACTAACACCGGGGAGCTGTTTTTT
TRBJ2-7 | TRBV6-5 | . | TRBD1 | CASRMDRGESYEQYF | TGTGCCAGCAGAATGGACAGGGGCGAATCCTACGAGCAGTACTTC
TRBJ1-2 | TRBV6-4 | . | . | CASSSTMTGPTGGYTF | TGTGCCAGCAGCTCCACGATGACAGGCCCCACGGGAGGCTACACCTTC
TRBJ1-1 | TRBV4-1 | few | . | CASSRSPDRNTEAFF | TGCGCCAGCAGTCGCTCCCCGGACAGGAACACTGAAGCTTTCTTT
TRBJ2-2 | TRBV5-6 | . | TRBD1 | CASSFGTGGTGELFF | TGTGCCAGCAGCTTCGGGACAGGGGGCACCGGGGAGCTGTTTTTT
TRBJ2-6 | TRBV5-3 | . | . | CAHPTAGTFSGANVLTF | TGTGCCCACCCCACGGCAGGAACCTTCTCTGGGGCCAACGTCCTGACTTTC
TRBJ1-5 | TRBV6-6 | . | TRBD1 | CASRETGGNQPQHF | TGTGCCAGCAGGGAAACAGGGGGCAATCAGCCCCAGCATTTT
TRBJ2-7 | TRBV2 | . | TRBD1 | CASSDTRQGRQYF | TGTGCCAGCAGTGATACTCGACAGGGCCGGCAGTACTTC
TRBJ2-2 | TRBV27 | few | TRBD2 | CASSSRAGGSGELFF | TGTGCCAGCAGTTCGCGCGCGGGGGGTTCCGGGGAGCTGTTTTTT
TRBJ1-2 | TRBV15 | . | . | CATSRDRGAHGYTF | TGTGCCACCAGCAGAGATCGGGGGGCTCATGGCTACACCTTC
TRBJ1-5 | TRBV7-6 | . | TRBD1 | CASSVDRGNNQPQHF | TGTGCCAGCAGCGTTGACAGGGGCAACAATCAGCCCCAGCATTTT
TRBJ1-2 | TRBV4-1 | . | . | CASSQPRGGLLGYTF | TGCGCCAGCAGCCAACCCCGGGGGGGGCTGCTGGGCTACACCTTC
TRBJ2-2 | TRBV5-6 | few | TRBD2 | CASSFTSGGAGELFF | TGTGCCAGCAGCTTCACTAGCGGGGGGGCCGGGGAGCTGTTTTTT
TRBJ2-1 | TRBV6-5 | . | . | CASMTPSSYNEQFF | TGTGCCAGTATGACACCGAGCTCCTACAATGAGCAGTTCTTC
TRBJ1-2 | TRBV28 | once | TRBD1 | CASRRLRGPIANYGYTF | TGTGCCAGCAGGCGGCTCAGGGGGCCCATAGCTAACTATGGCTACACCTTC
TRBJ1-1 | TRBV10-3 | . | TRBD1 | CAIRLQGEDTEAFF | TGTGCCATCAGGTTACAGGGGGAGGACACTGAAGCTTTCTTT
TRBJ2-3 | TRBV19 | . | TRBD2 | CASSRRSGATDTQYF | TGTGCCAGTAGTAGACGAAGCGGGGCCACAGATACGCAGTATTTT
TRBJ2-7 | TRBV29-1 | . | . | CSVVKGDEQYF | TGCAGCGTTGTCAAGGGGGACGAGCAGTACTTC
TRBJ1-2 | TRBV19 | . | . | CASSFRRNYGYTF | TGTGCCAGTAGTTTCCGCAGGAACTATGGCTACACCTTC
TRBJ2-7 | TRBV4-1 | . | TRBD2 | CASSRGGYYEQYF | TGCGCCAGCAGTCGCGGGGGGTACTACGAGCAGTACTTC
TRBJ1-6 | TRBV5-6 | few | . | CASSLLEDSPLHF | TGTGCCAGCAGCTTACTCGAGGATTCACCCCTCCACTTT
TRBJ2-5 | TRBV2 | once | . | CASRMMSGTQYF | TGTGCCAGCAGGATGATGTCAGGGACCCAGTACTTC
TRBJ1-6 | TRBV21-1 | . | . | CASSKGSKAILNSPLHF | TGTGCCAGCAGCAAAGGGAGTAAGGCCATCCTAAATTCACCCCTCCACTTT
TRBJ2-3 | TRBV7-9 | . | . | CASQLAGLGDF | TGTGCCAGCCAACTGGCTGGATTGGGAGATTTT
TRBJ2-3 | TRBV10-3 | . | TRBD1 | CAISEPDRGRLDTQYF | TGTGCCATCAGTGAGCCAGACAGGGGGCGTCTAGATACGCAGTATTTT
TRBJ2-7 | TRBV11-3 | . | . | CASSLTPTYEQYF | TGTGCCAGCAGCTTAACACCCACCTACGAGCAGTACTTC
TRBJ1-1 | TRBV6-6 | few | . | CASSPGVNTEAFF | TGTGCCAGCAGCCCCGGGGTGAACACTGAAGCTTTCTTT
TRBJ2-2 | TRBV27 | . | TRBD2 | CASSLYPLVAGGPDGELFF | TGTGCCAGCAGTTTATACCCCTTGGTGGCGGGGGGGCCCGACGGGGAGCTGTTTTTT